This T cell receptor (beta chain) was retrieved from a study of a mutant IDH1 vaccine in newly diagnosed glioma. Time point defined: week 35, safety follow-up. What each vaccine dose contained was 300 ug of mutant IDH1 20-mer peptide, accompanied by topical imiquimod. TCRdb keeps only in-frame clones here, not all; method: immunoSEQ multiplex PCR. Of approximately 45,000 clones listed, 88% were seen once; the top ten hold around 5.7%. As regards this clone: Antigen unknown.

Germline V gene data show CDR1 as SGHTA and CDR2 as FQGNSA. V was trimmed by 5 bases and J by 0 bases, leaving 11 bases between them. CDR3 size: 15 residues. This TCR derives from a woman between 40 and 55 years old with glioma. This specimen was PBMCs, taken from a glioma patient whose treatment included an IDH1 peptide vaccine. The chain uses TRBV7-2 and TRBJ1-3; D gene uncertain. CDR3 amino acids: CASSLGRSSGNTIYF. For the CDR3, the DNA is TGTGCCAGCAGCCTAGGACGGAGCTCTGGAAACACCATATATTTT.